This TCR beta chain was found in a study of cytomegalovirus exposure and HLA in healthy donors. Study overall: A preliminary data release comprised around 85 million unique TCRs obtained from HLA-typed donors.

V trimming: 7 bases; J trimming: 3 bases; junction bases outside the gene matches: 12. The germline V gene has CDR1 MNHEY and CDR2 SVGAGI. There are 15 residues in the CDR3. 60 Vbeta and 13 Jbeta primers were used in PCR. Generated by immunoSEQ multiplex PCR, the TCRdb table keeps only in-frame clones and is missing some. The sample lists under 130,000 clones; approximately 69% were seen once. Note on this clone: No antigen is known for it.

Study-wide results and caveats: Cytomegalovirus status was reportedly diagnosed by the classifier with high specificity and sensitivity.

Sequences were obtained from PBMCs. This sequence originates from a man aged 25-45 years in good health and CMV-seronegative. The chain is built from TRBV6-5 and TRBJ2-7, with 7 bases fitting TRBD2. CDR3 bases: TGTGCCAGCACCCCAGAGGGAGGGGTCCACTACGAGCAGTACTTC. Translation: CASTPEGGVHYEQYF.